The text below deals with one T cell receptor beta chain. The table lists this clonotype with a few counts. Its antigen specificity is not known. No base qualities exist here, and no much larger clone lies one base off it. The library was made by 5' RACE. The sequencer was a NextSeq 500. In the TCR library protocol, unique molecular identifiers were attached to individual cDNA molecules to correct for PCR bias and sequencing error. Sequencing covered both TCR alpha and beta chains, and within each sample the abundances of alpha and beta sequences were tightly co-correlated. In the authors' own workflow: Decombinator V4 was used to annotate the V gene, J gene and CDR3 of the TCR sequences. TCRs were defined as expanded if a significant change between any two time points was detected under a Poisson model with p below 0.0001. TCR abundances were normalised to the total number of TCRs sequenced per sample and expressed as counts per million. TRAV1-2 paired with TRAJ12, TRAJ20 or TRAJ33 defined MAIT TCRs, while TRAV10 paired with TRAJ18 defined iNKT TCRs. VDJdb, accessed 1 November 2021, was searched for CMV, EBV and SARS-CoV-2 annotated TCRs, with TCRs annotated for multiple antigens excluded. TCRdb redid the processing of the public reads, applying fastp at Q25 and MiXCR, and retained in-frame beta chains. Identical CDR3 protein sequences are pooled into one entry, listed with their most common genes and DNA. TCRdb, rather than the study authors, made the V and J calls. Recorded for this sample are about 63,000 distinct CDR3 sequences; 10% to 15% of them occurred a single time. The ten largest clones add up to approximately 4.6% of the sample.

This sample is drawn from a study of early T cells in non-severe SARS-CoV-2 infection (dated by TCRdb to the early 2020s). Study-wide context: Bulk RNA from unsorted whole blood was used for TCR sequencing, so alpha and beta chains could not be paired. The study at large found these results: VDJdb matching was skewed toward anti-spike CD8 responses and likely underestimated virus-specific expansions, missing private and CD4 specificities.

Per the germline V gene, SGHAT is the CDR1 and FQNNGV is the CDR2. Trimming accounts for 5 bases at V and 4 bases at J, while the number of junction bases matched to no gene is 7. The CDR3 has 16 amino acids, counting the end cysteine and phenylalanine. Left in the record is the CDR3 DNA by itself, 48 bases read in frame from the first base. A case-control design nested within a healthcare worker cohort in London, UK, was used, with weekly nasopharyngeal swab PCR tests and blood sampling performed. Healthcare workers were recruited between 23 and 31 March 2020, during the week of the UK lockdown, and were followed weekly for up to about 16 weeks.

This sequence was found in an adult who was a healthcare worker with PCR-confirmed SARS-CoV-2 infection or an uninfected control (not recorded which). The chain is encoded by TRBV11-2 joined to TRBJ2-1; 11 bases in the junction line up with TRBD2. The source material was whole blood. CDR3 loop: CASSITTSGGYNEQFF. Here is the DNA: TGTGCCAGCAGCATCACCACTAGCGGGGGTTACAATGAGCAGTTCTTC.